This section outlines one TCR beta chain sequence together with its context. As yet, its antigen is unknown. This record comes from a study of CD8+CD57+ T cells in acquired aplastic anemia. Study outcomes and limitations: Between patients and controls, around 31 CD8+ CDR3 sequences were found in common.

This CDR3 has 13 residues. V was clipped by 1 base and J by 4 bases, with 7 bases between them. The germline V gene has CDR1 LNHNV and CDR2 YYDKDF (reference sequence). Genomic DNA, the template, was used for profiling of the TCR beta VDJ and CDR3. One entry per CDR3 protein, called by TCRdb with MiXCR from the reads. Counted here are under 350,000 distinct CDR3 sequences, about 50% occurring once; the ten biggest clones make up approximately 1.2%. Sequenced patients had shown CD8+CD57+ cell expansion by flow cytometry. Patients uniformly had severe acquired aplastic anemia. The study sampled blood from patients who had received no therapy.

The source material was sorted CD4+, CD8+, or CD8+CD57+ T cells (not recorded which) from PBMCs. The V call is TRBV15, the J call TRBJ1-1; weak D call: TRBD1 (5 bases). The sequence was collected from a human donor with aplastic anemia. In DNA form, the CDR3 reads TGTGCCACCAGCAGAGCGGGGGGCACTGAAGCTTTCTTT. Translation: CATSRAGGTEAFF.